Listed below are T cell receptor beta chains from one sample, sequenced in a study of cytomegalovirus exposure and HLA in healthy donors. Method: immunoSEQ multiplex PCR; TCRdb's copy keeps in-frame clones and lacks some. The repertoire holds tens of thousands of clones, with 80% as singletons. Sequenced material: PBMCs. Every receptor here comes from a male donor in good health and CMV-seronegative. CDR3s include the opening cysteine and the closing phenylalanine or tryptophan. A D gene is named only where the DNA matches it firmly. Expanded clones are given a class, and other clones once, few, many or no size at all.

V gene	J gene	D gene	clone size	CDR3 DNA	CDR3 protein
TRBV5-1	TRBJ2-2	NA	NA	TGCGCCAGCAGCTTTTCTCGAGCTGGGCCGGGCACCGGGGAGCTGTTTTTC	CASSFSRAGPGTGELFF
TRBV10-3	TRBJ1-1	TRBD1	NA	TGTGCCATCAGGGCAGGACAGGCCCTTGAAGCTTTCTTT	CAIRAGQALEAFF
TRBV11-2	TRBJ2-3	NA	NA	TGTGCCAGCAGCTTTCGAGGGACTGGAGATACGCAGTATTTT	CASSFRGTGDTQYF
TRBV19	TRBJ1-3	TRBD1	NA	TGTGCCAGTAGTCTCTGGACAGGGCTATACTCTGGAAACACCATATATTTT	CASSLWTGLYSGNTIYF
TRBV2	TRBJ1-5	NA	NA	TGTGCCAGCAGTCCGAGCAATCAGCCCCAGCATTTT	CASSPSNQPQHF
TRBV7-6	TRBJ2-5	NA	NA	TGTGCCAGCAGCTCTTCAGGGATCGAGACCCAGTACTTC	CASSSSGIETQYF
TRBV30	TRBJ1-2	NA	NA	TGTGCCTGTACAGACACTTCCTATGGCTACACCTTC	CACTDTSYGYTF
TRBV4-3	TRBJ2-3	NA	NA	TGCGCCAGCAGCCAAGATTCCAGGGGCGCCCCCGCAGATACGCAGTATTTT	CASSQDSRGAPADTQYF
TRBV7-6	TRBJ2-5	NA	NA	TGTGCCAGCAACTTGATGGGGGGGGGCGTCCAAGAGACCCAGTACTTC	CASNLMGGGVQETQYF
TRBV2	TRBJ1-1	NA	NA	TGTGCCAGCAGCGCCGACAGATACCAGAACACTGAAGCTTTCTTT	CASSADRYQNTEAFF
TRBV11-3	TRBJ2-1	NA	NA	TGTGCCAGCAGCTTAGACCCCGACAGCTACAATGAGCAGTTCTTC	CASSLDPDSYNEQFF
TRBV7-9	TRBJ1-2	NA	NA	TGTGCCAGCAGCTTGGGTCAGGGATCCTATGGCTACACCTTC	CASSLGQGSYGYTF
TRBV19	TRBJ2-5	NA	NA	TGTGCCAGTAGTCCGGAGCCCGGCGTGAAGACCCAGTACTTC	CASSPEPGVKTQYF
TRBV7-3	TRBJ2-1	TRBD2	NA	TGTGCCAGCAGCTTAGAACTAGCGGGGGGCACGGGCAATGAGCAGTTCTTC	CASSLELAGGTGNEQFF
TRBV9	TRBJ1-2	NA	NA	TGTGCCAGCAGCGTAGCTCCAGGGGCAGAGGCCGGCTACACCTTC	CASSVAPGAEAGYTF
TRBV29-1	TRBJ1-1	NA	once	TGCAGCGTTGAAGAAAGCAGGCTCACTGAAGCTTTCTTT	CSVEESRLTEAFF
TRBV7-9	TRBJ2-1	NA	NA	TGTGCCGTATTTAGCGTTGGGGAGCAGTTCTTC	CAVFSVGEQFF
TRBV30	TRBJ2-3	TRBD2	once	TGTGCCTGGAATAGCGGGGGGGCCGCAGATACGCAGTATTTT	CAWNSGGAADTQYF
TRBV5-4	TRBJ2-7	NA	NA	TGTGCCAGCAGCTTGCCCGGGGACGAGCAGTACTTC	CASSLPGDEQYF
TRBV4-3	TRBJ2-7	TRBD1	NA	TGCGCCAGCAGTAAGGAGGGGACAGGGGGGACTTACGAGCAGTACTTC	CASSKEGTGGTYEQYF
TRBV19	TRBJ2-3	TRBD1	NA	TGTGCCAGTAGTAGGGACAGCCGCCGGAGCACAGATACGCAGTATTTT	CASSRDSRRSTDTQYF
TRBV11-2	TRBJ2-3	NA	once	TGTGCCAGCAGCGCTGGTGCAGGGGCTTCCACAGATACGCAGTATTTT	CASSAGAGASTDTQYF
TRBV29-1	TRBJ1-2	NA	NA	TGCAGCGCAGGGGAAGCAAACTATGGCTACACCTTC	CSAGEANYGYTF
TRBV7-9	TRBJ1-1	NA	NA	TGTGCCAGCAGCTTAAGGGGGAACACTGAAGCTTTCTTT	CASSLRGNTEAFF
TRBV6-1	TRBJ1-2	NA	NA	TGTGCCAGCAGTCTGAACGGGGCTAACTATGGCTACACCTTC	CASSLNGANYGYTF
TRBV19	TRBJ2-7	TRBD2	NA	TGTGCCAGTCGGACCGGGGGGGCTTCCTACGAGCAGTACTTC	CASRTGGASYEQYF
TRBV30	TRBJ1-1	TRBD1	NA	TGTGCCTGGGTGAACAGGGGTAGGACTGAAGCTTTCTTT	CAWVNRGRTEAFF
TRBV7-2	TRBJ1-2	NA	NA	TGTGCCAGCAGCTTAGAGGCGGGTTCCTTCTATGGCTACACCTTC	CASSLEAGSFYGYTF
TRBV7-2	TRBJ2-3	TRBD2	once	TGTGCCAGCAGCTTGGGACTAGCGGGGGGAGATACGCAGTATTTT	CASSLGLAGGDTQYF
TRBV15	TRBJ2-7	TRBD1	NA	TGTGCCACCTCAGCCCGGACAGGGGGCTCTTTTTACGAGCAGTACTTC	CATSARTGGSFYEQYF
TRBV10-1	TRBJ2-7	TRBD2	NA	TGCGCCAGCAGGGCCGGGACTAGCGACGAGCAGTACTTC	CASRAGTSDEQYF
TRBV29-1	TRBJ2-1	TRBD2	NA	TGCAGCGTTGTGTCTCCAGCGGGGGCCACCAATGAGCAGTTCTTC	CSVVSPAGATNEQFF
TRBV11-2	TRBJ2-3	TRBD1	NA	TGTGCCAGCAGCTTTGGGACAGGGAATACGCAGTATTTT	CASSFGTGNTQYF
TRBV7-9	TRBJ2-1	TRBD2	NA	TGTGCCAGCACCTCCAGGACTAGCGGGGGGGCTAATGAGCAGTTCTTC	CASTSRTSGGANEQFF
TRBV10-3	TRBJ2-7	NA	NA	TGTGCCATCAGTGGATCAGGGGTCCTCTCCTACGAGCAGTACTTC	CAISGSGVLSYEQYF
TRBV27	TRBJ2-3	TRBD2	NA	TGTGCCAGCAGTTCTCTGGGACTAGCCACAGATACGCAGTATTTT	CASSSLGLATDTQYF
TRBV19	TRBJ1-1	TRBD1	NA	TGTGCCAGTAGTATAAGGGCGGGACAGGGAGAAGCTTTCTTT	CASSIRAGQGEAFF
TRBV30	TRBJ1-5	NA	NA	TGTGCCTGGAGCCCCTGGCGGCATAGCAATCAGCCCCAGCATTTT	CAWSPWRHSNQPQHF
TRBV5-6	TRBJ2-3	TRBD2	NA	TGTGCCAGCAGCTTGACGCTAGCGGGGCCTAGCACAGATACGCAGTATTTT	CASSLTLAGPSTDTQYF
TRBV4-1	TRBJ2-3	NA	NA	TGCGCCAGCAGCCAAGTGAGGGCAGGGGCAGATACGCAGTATTTT	CASSQVRAGADTQYF
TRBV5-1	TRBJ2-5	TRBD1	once	TGCGCCAGCAGCGTCGGACAGGGCCGAGAGACCCAGTACTTC	CASSVGQGRETQYF
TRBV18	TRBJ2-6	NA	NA	TGTGCCAGCTCACCCCTCCCACAGGGTGCTGGGGCCAACGTCCTGACTTTC	CASSPLPQGAGANVLTF
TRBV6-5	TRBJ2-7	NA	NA	TGTGCCAGCAGTTCGCCAGGTCTCGAGCAGTACTTC	CASSSPGLEQYF
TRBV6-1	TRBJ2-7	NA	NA	TGTGCCAGCAGCTTACTGGCGGGGCTGCACGAGCAGTACTTC	CASSLLAGLHEQYF
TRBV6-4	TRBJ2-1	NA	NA	TGTGCCAGCGGTGGGAGCTCCTACAATGAGCAGTTCTTC	CASGGSSYNEQFF
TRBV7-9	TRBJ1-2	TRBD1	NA	TGTGCCAGCAGCTACGTCCCGGGACAGGGGACCTATGGCTACACCTTC	CASSYVPGQGTYGYTF
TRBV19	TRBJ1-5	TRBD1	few	TGTGCCAGTAGTATAAGGACAGGGTGGGGGGATAGCAATCAGCCCCAGCATTTT	CASSIRTGWGDSNQPQHF
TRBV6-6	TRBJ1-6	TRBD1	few	TGTGCCAGCAGTTCGGGACAGGGTCGGTCACCCCTCCACTTT	CASSSGQGRSPLHF
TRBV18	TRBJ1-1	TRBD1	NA	TGTGCCAGCTCGCGACAGGGCCAGAACACTGAAGCTTTCTTT	CASSRQGQNTEAFF
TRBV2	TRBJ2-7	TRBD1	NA	TGTGCCAGCAGGGGGGAGGGACAGGGGGCGAGAGAGCAGTACTTC	CASRGEGQGAREQYF
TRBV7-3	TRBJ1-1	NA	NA	TGTGCCAGCAGCTCGTTGACGCTAGCTAACACTGAAGCTTTCTTT	CASSSLTLANTEAFF
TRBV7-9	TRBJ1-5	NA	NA	TGTGCCAGCAGCCTTCTAGCGGGTCAGCCCCAGCATTTT	CASSLLAGQPQHF
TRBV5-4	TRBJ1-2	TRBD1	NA	TGTGCCAGCAGCGGGGGACAGCGCTATGGCTACACCTTC	CASSGGQRYGYTF
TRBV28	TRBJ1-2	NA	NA	TGTGCCAGCAGTTTACAGTTTGGTAACTATGGCTACACCTTC	CASSLQFGNYGYTF